These 32 T cell receptor beta chains originate from one sample sequenced in a study of blood T cell dynamics during melanoma immunotherapy. Time point meaning: week 3, after first cycle of checkpoint inhibitor. Here immunoSEQ multiplex PCR was the method, and the copy in TCRdb shows in-frame clones only, minus some. The repertoire consists of 3,000 to 3,500 clones, with 90% to 97% occurring once and the leading ten covering approximately 0.5%. The source material was effector memory CD8+ T cells from blood, sampled from a patient treated with checkpoint blockade. Every receptor here comes from a human donor with melanoma.

This rearrangement joins TRBV9 to TRBJ1-4, with D possibly matching TRBD1 (6 bases). Trimming stripped 0 bases from V and 5 bases from J, with 17 bases between. Germline assignment: CDR1 SGDLS and CDR2 YYNGEE. This CDR3 comprises 17 residues. CDR3 nucleotide sequence: TGTGCCAGCAGCGTAGAGGGGGAGTGGAGGGGGAATGAAAAACTGTTTTTT. It encodes CASSVEGEWRGNEKLFF. Full variable domain (rest looked up from reference TRBV9 and TRBJ1-4): DSGVTQTPKHLITATGQRVTLRCSPRSGDLSVYWYQQSLDQGLQFLIQYYNGEERAKGNILERFSAQQFPDLHSELNLSSLELGDSALYFCASSVEGEWRGNEKLFFGSGTQLSVL.

CDR3 sequence reads: CASSVGSSGRYEQYF. CDR3 nucleotide sequence: TGTGCCAGCAGCGTGGGCAGCAGTGGTCGCTACGAGCAGTACTTC. The genes are TRBV9 and TRBJ2-7; D is uncertain. The V and J ends lost 2 bases and 3 bases respectively, with 15 bases between them. The CDR3 length is 15 residues. Germline V lookup: CDR1 SGDLS, CDR2 YYNGEE.

A few counts support this clone. The CDR3, as DNA: TGTGCCAGCAGCTTACTGGGCGGGAGGGCCTACGAGCAGTACTTC. Its protein product is CASSLLGGRAYEQYF. The chain links TRBV7-2 to TRBJ2-7; TRBD2 agrees at 9 bases. The length of the CDR3 is 15 residues. V lost 2 bases and J lost 2; bases outside the gene matches: 4. Germline V CDR1 and CDR2: SGHTA, FQGNSA.

The rearrangement joins TRBV6-5 to TRBJ2-1; TRBD2 agrees at 9 bases. With V trimmed by 8 bases and J by 10 bases, 9 bases remained unmatched. The CDR3 is 13 amino acids. Germline V lookup: CDR1 MNHEY, CDR2 SVGAGI. The CDR3 loop reads CASGLAGNREQFF. The CDR3, as DNA: TGTGCCAGCGGGCTAGCGGGAAACAGGGAGCAGTTCTTC.

The chain combines TRBV19 with TRBJ1-1, with D possibly being TRBD1 (6 bases). Between the trimmed V and J ends, which lost 8 bases and 1 base, there was a span of 11 bases. CDR3 length: 13 residues. The germline V gene has CDR1 LNHDA and CDR2 SQIVND (reference sequence). CDR3: CASVRGGNTEAFF. For the CDR3, the DNA is TGTGCCAGTGTAAGGGGGGGGAACACTGAAGCTTTCTTT.

The chain recombines TRBV4-1 with TRBJ2-7, with D possibly TRBD2 on 6 matching bases. The CDR3 sequence is 14 residues long. The germline V gene encodes CDR1 MGHRA and CDR2 YSYEKL. V shed 1 base and J shed 6 bases, with 13 bases lying between them. The chain's CDR3 is CASSQVGTPLEQYF. In DNA, the CDR3 is TGCGCCAGCAGCCAAGTCGGGACTCCTCTCGAGCAGTACTTC.

The chain recombines TRBV7-2 with TRBJ1-2; D is uncertain. V was shortened by 5 bases and J by 5 bases, with 21 bases between the two germline ends. CDR1 is SGHTA and CDR2 is FQGNSA in the germline V gene. The CDR3 spans 16 residues. The CDR3 DNA follows: TGTGCCAGCAGCCCCACGTTGGGCAACATCCTTTATGGCTACACCTTC. As protein: CASSPTLGNILYGYTF.

This clone has only one observation. The genes are TRBV7-8 and TRBJ2-7; 11 bases are a match to TRBD1. V shed 0 bases, J shed 7 bases, and the junction held 5 bases outside the gene matches. Germline CDR1 reads SGHVS; CDR2 reads FQNEAQ. CDR3 size: 15 residues. The CDR3 sequence: CASSLAGTGGREQYF. CDR3 nucleotides: TGTGCCAGCAGCTTAGCGGGGACAGGGGGAAGGGAGCAGTACTTC.

The chain links TRBV11-2 to TRBJ1-4, with a tentative D call TRBD1 (6 bases). Germline V gene data show CDR1 as SGHAT and CDR2 as FQNNGV. This CDR3 has 14 residues. Trimming took off 5 bases at V and 7 bases at J, with 14 bases between the two ends. The CDR3, as DNA: TGTGCCAGCAGCGAAACAGGGTACGGTGAAAAACTGTTTTTT. Translating it yields CASSETGYGEKLFF. The whole variable domain, remainder taken from reference TRBV11-2 and TRBJ1-4, is EAGVAQSPRYKIIEKRQSVAFWCNPISGHATLYWYQQILGQGPKLLIQFQNNGVVDDSQLPKDRFSAERLKGVDSTLKIQPAKLEDSAVYLCASSETGYGEKLFFGSGTQLSVL.

The chain has TRBV5-6 and TRBJ2-7, with TRBD1 identical over 9 bases. Unmatched junction bases numbered 11, after V lost 2 bases and J lost 5 bases. The germline gives CDR1 SGHDT, CDR2 YYEEEE. The CDR3 runs 16 residues. The CDR3 nucleotides are TGTGCCAGCAGCTTCTCAGGACAGGGGTTAAAAAACGAGCAGTACTTC. This gives the protein CASSFSGQGLKNEQYF.

V gene TRBV27 combines with J gene TRBJ2-1; D gene uncertain. V lost 0 bases and J 5 bases, leaving 8 bases between the germline ends. Germline V gene data show CDR1 as MNHEY and CDR2 as SMNVEV (reference sequence). CDR3 length: 14 amino acids. The CDR3 coding sequence is TGTGCCAGCAGTTTATCGACAATCCACAATGAGCAGTTCTTC. Amino acids: CASSLSTIHNEQFF.

This sequence joins TRBV28 and TRBJ1-5, with 9 nucleotides matching TRBD1. The CDR3 contains 14 residues. With 6 bases clipped from V and 4 bases from J, the junction kept 4 bases outside the gene matches. CDR1 is MDHEN and CDR2 is SYDVKM in the germline V gene. CDR3 residues: CASRPGTGNQPQHF. DNA for the CDR3: TGTGCCAGCAGACCTGGGACAGGGAATCAGCCCCAGCATTTT.

The V call is TRBV28, the J call TRBJ2-1; D might be TRBD2 (6 bases). V was shortened by 5 bases and J by 8 bases, with 16 bases between the two germline ends. The CDR3 covers 14 residues. Germline CDR1 is MDHEN and CDR2 is SYDVKM. CDR3 bases: TGTGCCAGCAGTGCCCGGGACTTAGCTCATGAGCAGTTCTTC. It codes for CASSARDLAHEQFF.

This clone has just a few counts. The rearrangement uses TRBV7-7 and TRBJ2-5; D unresolved. The CDR3 contains 13 residues. The ends were cut back, 5 bases at V and 1 base at J, with 8 bases in the middle. The germline gives CDR1 SSHAT, CDR2 FNYEAQ (reference sequence). The CDR3 DNA follows: TGTGCCAGCAGCACCGAACTCCAAGAGACCCAGTACTTC. Translated, it gives CASSTELQETQYF.

This chain joins TRBV27 and TRBJ1-2; TRBD1 is a possible D gene (5 bases). The CDR3 totals 15 residues. Germline V gives CDR1 MNHEY, CDR2 SMNVEV (reference sequence). Trimming removed 5 bases from V and 4 bases from J, with 17 bases in between. CDR3 DNA sequence: TGTGCCAGCAGTCCCAGGACAACGAGGGCCTATGGCTACACCTTC. It encodes CASSPRTTRAYGYTF.

J is TRBJ2-1 and V is TRBV6-1, with TRBD2 identical over 7 bases. This CDR3 contains 15 residues. Germline CDR1 MNHNS, CDR2 SASEGT. V lost 8 bases and J lost 7; bases outside the gene matches: 14. As DNA, the CDR3 is TGTGCCAGCCGAGGGACTACATTTGGGGGGAATGAGCAGTTCTTC. As protein: CASRGTTFGGNEQFF.

This rearrangement joins TRBV10-2 to TRBJ1-5; D gene uncertain. V was cut by 2 bases and J by 0 bases, with 8 bases left in between. The CDR3 covers 15 residues. Germline V gene lookup returns CDR1 WSHSY and CDR2 SAAADI. The CDR3: CASSEGVHSNQPQHF. The CDR3, as DNA: TGCGCCAGCAGTGAGGGAGTACATAGCAATCAGCCCCAGCATTTT.

The chain employs TRBV27 and TRBJ2-7; D is unresolved. The length of the CDR3 is 16 residues. Looked up from germline, CDR1 is MNHEY and CDR2 is SMNVEV (reference sequence). V lost 3 bases, J lost 3 bases, and 18 bases lay in between. The CDR3 coding sequence is TGTGCCAGCAGTTTTAGTGGGATTGGACGGTTCTACGAGCAGTACTTC. Protein: CASSFSGIGRFYEQYF.

The rearrangement joins TRBV5-4 to TRBJ2-1; 7 nucleotides match TRBD2. Germline CDR1 is SGHNT and CDR2 is YYREEE (reference sequence). The CDR3 covers 14 residues. Trimming took 4 bases from V and 5 from J; bases not matched to a gene: 6. The CDR3 is CASSPGLSNNEQFF. The CDR3 DNA sequence: TGTGCCAGCAGCCCGGGACTATCCAACAATGAGCAGTTCTTC.

The chain carries TRBV28 and TRBJ1-5; 8 positions agree with TRBD1. V lost 3 bases and J lost 7; bases outside the gene matches: 5. Germline CDR1 and CDR2: MDHEN and SYDVKM. This CDR3 has 14 amino acids. The CDR3 here is CASSLAGGHQPQHF. DNA of the CDR3: TGTGCCAGCAGTTTGGCAGGGGGCCACCAGCCCCAGCATTTT.

The chain's CDR3 is CASSQTGTNEQFF. The CDR3 coding sequence is TGTGCCAGCAGTCAGACAGGTACCAATGAGCAGTTCTTC. The chain employs TRBV11-2 and TRBJ2-1; maybe TRBD1 (6 bases). V shed 6 bases and J shed 6 bases, with 12 bases lying between them. The CDR3 is 13 amino acids. Germline V gene lookup returns CDR1 SGHAT and CDR2 FQNNGV.

This clone came up once. The CDR3 sequence: CASSSAGTSVYNEQFF. CDR3 bases: TGTGCCAGCAGTTCCGCCGGGACTAGCGTATACAATGAGCAGTTCTTC. The chain links TRBV27 to TRBJ2-1, with TRBD2 matching over 10 bases. Germline V gene lookup returns CDR1 MNHEY and CDR2 SMNVEV (reference sequence). The CDR3 contains 16 residues. V shed 4 bases and J 4 bases; nucleotides not matched to a gene: 7.

The gene calls are TRBV7-2 and TRBJ2-2; 10 nucleotides match TRBD2. V shed 1 base and J 5 bases; nucleotides not matched to a gene: 7. CDR3 length: 17 amino acids. CDR1 is SGHTA and CDR2 is FQGNSA in the germline V gene. CDR3 loop: CASSLGAGGIVTGELFF. The CDR3 DNA follows: TGTGCCAGCAGCTTAGGAGCGGGAGGGATAGTTACCGGGGAGCTGTTTTTT.

The chain carries TRBV25-1 and TRBJ2-1; D gene ambiguous. V gave up 1 base and J gave up 0 bases, with 10 bases separating them. CDR3 length: 16 amino acids. Per germline, CDR1 MGHDK and CDR2 SYGVNS. The CDR3 region has the DNA TGTGCCAGCAGTGAATTTGGTAGCAGCTCCTACAATGAGCAGTTCTTC. Protein product: CASSEFGSSSYNEQFF.

This chain connects TRBV27 to TRBJ2-1; the match to TRBD1 covers 7 bases. In germline, CDR1 is MNHEY, CDR2 SMNVEV (reference sequence). CDR3 size: 14 residues. The V segment lost 6 bases and the J segment 4 bases; nucleotides outside the gene matches: 6. The CDR3 DNA follows: TGTGCCAGCAGCCCACGACAGGGTTACAATGAGCAGTTCTTC. Translation gives CASSPRQGYNEQFF.

The gene calls are TRBV28 and TRBJ2-1; TRBD1 matches 7 bases. With V trimmed by 1 base and J by 3 bases, 6 bases remained unmatched. Germline CDR1 is MDHEN and CDR2 is SYDVKM. This CDR3 region has 16 residues. CDR3 region: CASSLSPGQYYNEQFF. CDR3 nucleotides: TGTGCCAGCAGTTTATCCCCGGGACAGTACTACAATGAGCAGTTCTTC. Full variable domain (rest looked up from reference TRBV28 and TRBJ2-1): DVKVTQSSRYLVKRTGEKVFLECVQDMDHENMFWYRQDPGLGLRLIYFSYDVKMKEKGDIPEGYSVSREKKERFSLILESASTNQTSMYLCASSLSPGQYYNEQFFGPGTRLTVL.

The J gene is TRBJ2-1, the V gene TRBV9; 8 nucleotides line up with TRBD2. The J segment lost 8 bases and the V segment lost 3 bases, leaving 10 bases of the junction unmatched. The length of the CDR3 is 15 residues. The germline gives CDR1 SGDLS, CDR2 YYNGEE. CDR3 nucleotide sequence: TGTGCCAGCAGCGACAGACTAGCGCCGAGGGATGAGCAGTTCTTC. It encodes CASSDRLAPRDEQFF.

This chain uses TRBV4-1 with TRBJ2-7, with D possibly TRBD2 on 6 matching bases. Germline values: CDR1 MGHRA, CDR2 YSYEKL. Trimming pared 5 bases from V and 2 bases from J, leaving 19 bases between. The CDR3 is made up of 16 amino acids. The CDR3 DNA reads TGCGCCAGCAGCTCTCGGAAAGGCGGGGCCGCCTACGAGCAGTACTTC. Translating it yields CASSSRKGGAAYEQYF.

The chain recombines TRBV28 with TRBJ2-5; D is undetermined. Germline V gives CDR1 MDHEN, CDR2 SYDVKM. V was pared by 1 base and J by 1 base, with 4 bases between. The CDR3 is 13 amino acids. The CDR3 region is CASSLFSQETQYF. CDR3 sequence (DNA): TGTGCCAGCAGTTTATTCAGCCAAGAGACCCAGTACTTC. Variable domain in full (rest from reference TRBV28 and TRBJ2-5): DVKVTQSSRYLVKRTGEKVFLECVQDMDHENMFWYRQDPGLGLRLIYFSYDVKMKEKGDIPEGYSVSREKKERFSLILESASTNQTSMYLCASSLFSQETQYFGPGTRLLVL.

CDR3 sequence reads: CASSGGGGELFF. The CDR3 nucleotides are TGTGCCAGCAGTGGAGGAGGCGGGGAGCTGTTTTTT. The rearrangement joins TRBV27 to TRBJ2-2; D might be TRBD2 (5 bases). The germline V and J ends were trimmed by 5 bases and 7 bases, with 8 bases remaining between them. This CDR3 comprises 12 residues. Per the germline V gene, CDR1 is MNHEY and CDR2 is SMNVEV (reference sequence).

This rearrangement joins TRBV28 to TRBJ1-5, with 7 nucleotides matching TRBD1. The ends lost 5 bases at V and 6 bases at J; junction bases unmatched: 7. This CDR3 is 14 amino acids long. Germline lookup yields CDR1 MDHEN and CDR2 SYDVKM. The DNA of the CDR3 is TGTGCCAGCAGTAAACTACAGGGGCTTCAGCCCCAGCATTTT. Its protein product is CASSKLQGLQPQHF.

This sequence joins TRBV13 and TRBJ2-3; D might be TRBD1 (6 bases). V shed 5 bases and J shed 0 bases, with 15 bases lying between them. The germline gives CDR1 PRHDT, CDR2 FYEKMQ (reference sequence). This CDR3 has 16 residues. CDR3 in DNA: TGTGCCAGCAGCGGACAGTTTCCCCCTAGCACAGATACGCAGTATTTT. This sequence encodes CASSGQFPPSTDTQYF. The complete variable domain, with remaining parts taken from reference TRBV13 and TRBJ2-3, reads AAGVIQSPRHLIKEKRETATLKCYPIPRHDTVYWYQQGPGQDPQFLISFYEKMQSDKGSIPDRFSAQQFSDYHSELNMSSLELGDSALYFCASSGQFPPSTDTQYFGPGTRLTVL.